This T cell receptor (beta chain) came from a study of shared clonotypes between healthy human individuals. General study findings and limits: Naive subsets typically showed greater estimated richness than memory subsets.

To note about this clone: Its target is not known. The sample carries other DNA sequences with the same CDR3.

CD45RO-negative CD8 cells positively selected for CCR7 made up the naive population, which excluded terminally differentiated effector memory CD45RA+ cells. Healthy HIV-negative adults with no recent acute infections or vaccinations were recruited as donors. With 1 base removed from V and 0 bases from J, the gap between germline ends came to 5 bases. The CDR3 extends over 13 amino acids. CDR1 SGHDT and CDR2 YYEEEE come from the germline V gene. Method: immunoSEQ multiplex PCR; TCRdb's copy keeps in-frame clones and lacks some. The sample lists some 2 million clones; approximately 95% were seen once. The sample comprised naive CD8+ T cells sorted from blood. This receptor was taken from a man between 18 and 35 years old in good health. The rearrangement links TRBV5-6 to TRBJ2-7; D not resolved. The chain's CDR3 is CASSLSSSYEQYF. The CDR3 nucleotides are TGTGCCAGCAGCTTGTCCTCCTCCTACGAGCAGTACTTC.